This T cell receptor (beta chain) comes out of a study of technical replicates of blood from a few donors. Assay used: immunoSEQ multiplex PCR; TCRdb lists only in-frame clones, some missing. The table includes 55,000 to 65,000 clones, more than 95% detected once. Deletions cut 6 bases from V and 5 bases from J, with 16 bases between. The CDR3 spans 15 residues. The germline V gene encodes CDR1 LNHDA and CDR2 SQIVND (reference sequence). V gene TRBV19 combines with J gene TRBJ1-4; possible D gene TRBD1, 6 bases. The TCR sequence derives from a human donor in good health. The sample taken for sequencing was T cells isolated from PBMCs. This chain's CDR3 is CASSPGTLGNEKLFF. CDR3 nucleotides: TGTGCCAGTAGCCCCGGGACATTGGGGAATGAAAAACTGTTTTTT.